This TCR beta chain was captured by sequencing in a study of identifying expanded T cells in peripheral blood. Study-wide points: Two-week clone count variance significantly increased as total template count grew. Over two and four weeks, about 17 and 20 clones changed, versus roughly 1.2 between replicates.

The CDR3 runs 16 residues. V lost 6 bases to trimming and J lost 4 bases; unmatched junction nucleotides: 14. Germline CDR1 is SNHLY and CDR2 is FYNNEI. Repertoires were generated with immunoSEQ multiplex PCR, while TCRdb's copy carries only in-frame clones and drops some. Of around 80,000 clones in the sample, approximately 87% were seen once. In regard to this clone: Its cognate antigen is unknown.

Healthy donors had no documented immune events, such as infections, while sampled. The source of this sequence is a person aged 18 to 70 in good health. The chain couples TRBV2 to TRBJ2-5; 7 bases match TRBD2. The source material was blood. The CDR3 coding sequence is TGTGCCAGCAGGGGGGGGGAAAGTTCAGTAGTAGAGACCCAGTACTTC. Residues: CASRGGESSVVETQYF.